Sequencing of this TCR beta chain was carried out in a study of molecular identifiers for immune sequencing clone quantification. Study-level findings and limits: Effector cells had over 99% of their molecules in clones above 20 RNA copies, while naive cells had under 1%.

This clonotype was detected many times. Antigen specificity is unknown. Naive CD8 T cells were sorted, and the gate applied was CD8+CD4-CCR7+CD45RA+. V was trimmed by 4 bases and J by 7 bases, leaving 14 bases between them. Germline V gene data show CDR1 as SGDLS and CDR2 as YYNGEE. The CDR3 loop spans 13 amino acids. Previously described methods and listed TCR primers were employed for the bulk TCR libraries. TCRdb reprocessed the PCR reads with MiXCR, giving one entry per CDR3 protein. This table has just under 65,000 distinct CDR3 sequences, around 19% appearing once. This receptor was obtained from a human donor in good health. Some libraries in this study had Jurkat cell RNA spiked in. V usage is TRBV9 and J usage is TRBJ1-1; D unclear. The sequencing sample was made of naive CD8+ T cells from blood, with Jurkat cell RNA spiked in. Subset given: FACS-sorted CD8+CD4-CCR7+CD45RA+ naive T cells. In DNA, the CDR3 is TGTGCCAGCAGCCCCGCGTTAGGGCTTGAAGCTTTCTTT. Translation: CASSPALGLEAFF.